The sequence of this T cell receptor (beta chain) was determined in a study of technical replicates of blood from a few donors. Trimming stripped 6 bases from V and 4 bases from J, with 15 bases between. This CDR3 region has 14 residues. CDR1 and CDR2 from the germline V gene are MDHEN and SYDVKM. Produced via immunoSEQ multiplex PCR; TCRdb's table is partial and in-frame only. This sample has more than 90,000 clones, with 95% found just once. The clonotype comes from a human donor in good health. The sequenced sample consisted of T cells isolated from PBMCs. The V and J genes are TRBV28 and TRBJ1-2; no definite D call. CDR3 sequence reads: CASSNSQLPYGYTF. In DNA form, the CDR3 reads TGTGCCAGCAGCAATTCCCAGTTACCCTATGGCTACACCTTC.